These 13 T cell receptor beta chains came from one sample sequenced in a study of T-cell reconstitution after alpha-beta-depleted transplantation in children. For TCRbeta, the library was prepared with unique molecular identifiers. TCRdb called the PCR reads again in MiXCR, with one record for every CDR3 protein. The table lists under 450,000 distinct CDR3 sequences, roughly 13% of them singletons, with around 4% in the top ten. The specimen comprised PBMCs, sampled from the stem cell graft. Every receptor here comes from a human donor who donated a stem cell graft to a child with Fanconi anemia.

This clonotype was seen more than once but under ten times. The CDR3 DNA reads TGCGCCAGCAGCCAATTGTCCATGGGACGACGGGGTGAGCAGTTCTTC. Protein sequence: CASSQLSMGRRGEQFF. The chain carries TRBV5-1 and TRBJ2-1; perhaps D is TRBD1 or TRBD2 (5 bases each). Germline V CDR1 and CDR2: SGHRS, YFSETQ. The CDR3 runs 16 residues. Trimming took off 4 bases at V and 9 bases at J, with 23 bases between the two ends.

Comments on this clonotype: A much larger clone lies one base from this, so it may be a read error. CDR3 sequence reads: CASRFATKYHSNQPQHF. DNA of the CDR3: TGTGCCAGCAGATTTGCGACAAAATATCATAGCAATCAGCCCCAGCATTTT. The chain couples TRBV28 to TRBJ1-5; D unresolved. Trimming pared 6 bases from V and 0 bases from J, leaving 18 bases between. The CDR3 has 17 residues. The germline V gene has CDR1 MDHEN and CDR2 SYDVKM. Looking up the rest from reference TRBV28 and TRBJ1-5 gives the full variable domain: DVKVTQSSRYLVKRTGEKVFLECVQDMDHENMFWYRQDPGLGLRLIYFSYDVKMKEKGDIPEGYSVSREKKERFSLILESASTNQTSMYLCASRFATKYHSNQPQHFGDGTRLSIL.

This clonotype turned up a few times. V is TRBV5-1 and J is TRBJ2-3; TRBD2 aligns across 8 bases. The junction had 3 bases not matched to a gene; V was cut back by 1 base and J by 2 bases. The CDR3 extends over 15 amino acids. From germline, CDR1 is SGHRS and CDR2 YFSETQ. The CDR3 region is CASSLQRGNTDTQYF. The CDR3 DNA follows: TGCGCCAGCAGCTTGCAGCGGGGGAACACAGATACGCAGTATTTT. Full variable domain (rest looked up from reference TRBV5-1 and TRBJ2-3): KAGVTQTPRYLIKTRGQQVTLSCSPISGHRSVSWYQQTPGQGLQFLFEYFSETQRNKGNFPGRFSGRQFSNSRSEMNVSTLELGDSALYLCASSLQRGNTDTQYFGPGTRLTVL.

This sequence joins TRBV20-1 and TRBJ1-2; D ambiguous. The germline V gene has CDR1 DFQATT and CDR2 SNEGSKA (reference sequence). V was cut by 6 bases and J by 3 bases, with 23 bases left in between. This CDR3 is built from 16 residues. The CDR3 spells CSATSRRTGWDYGYTF. DNA for the CDR3: TGCAGTGCCACTTCTCGGCGGACCGGTTGGGACTATGGCTACACCTTC.

This clonotype turned up a few times. The chain carries TRBV6-1 and TRBJ1-2; D is perhaps TRBD1 (5 bases). V was cut by 6 bases and J by 8 bases, with 22 bases left in between. Per germline, CDR1 MNHNS and CDR2 SASEGT. This CDR3 region has 15 residues. CDR3 nucleotides: TGTGCCAGCAGCCCCATTCGGGCGGGGGAAGGCGGCTACACCTTC. This codes for CASSPIRAGEGGYTF.

The rearrangement uses TRBV29-1 and TRBJ2-1; 9 nucleotides align to TRBD1. The germline V gene encodes CDR1 SQVTM and CDR2 ANQGSEA. The V and J ends lost 4 bases and 4 bases, in that order; junction bases with no gene match: 8. CDR3 length: 15 residues. The DNA of the CDR3 is TGCAGCGTTGGATTCGGAGGACAGGGGTACAATGAGCAGTTCTTC. It translates to CSVGFGGQGYNEQFF.

This clonotype was found a few times. The chain couples TRBV5-1 to TRBJ2-7; 8 bases line up with TRBD1. Germline V lookup: CDR1 SGHRS, CDR2 YFSETQ. With V trimmed by 4 bases and J by 3 bases, 9 bases remained unmatched. This CDR3 has 15 amino acids. For the CDR3, the DNA is TGCGCCAGCAGCCCTCCGGACAGGGAGATCTACGAGCAGTACTTC. Translated: CASSPPDREIYEQYF. Using reference TRBV5-1 and TRBJ2-7 for the parts outside the CDR3, the full variable domain is KAGVTQTPRYLIKTRGQQVTLSCSPISGHRSVSWYQQTPGQGLQFLFEYFSETQRNKGNFPGRFSGRQFSNSRSEMNVSTLELGDSALYLCASSPPDREIYEQYFGPGTRLTVT.

Ten or more counts support this clonotype. The rearrangement uses TRBV20-1 and TRBJ1-5, with D uncertain. The ends were cut back, 1 base at V and 2 bases at J, with 12 bases in the middle. CDR1 DFQATT and CDR2 SNEGSKA come from the germline V gene (reference sequence). The CDR3 sequence is 15 residues long. The CDR3 here is CSARAAFLGNQPQHF. Written as DNA, the CDR3 is TGCAGTGCTAGAGCCGCCTTTCTAGGCAATCAGCCCCAGCATTTT.

This clonotype showed up many times. The V call is TRBV20-1, the J call TRBJ2-2; possible D gene TRBD1, 5 bases. Trimming took off 3 bases at V and 3 bases at J, with 11 bases between the two ends. The CDR3 length is 14 residues. CDR1 is DFQATT, CDR2 SNEGSKA, per germline (reference sequence). CDR3 residues: CSASRGTDTGELFF. Here the CDR3 DNA reads TGCAGTGCTAGTAGGGGTACGGACACCGGGGAGCTGTTTTTT.

This clonotype was seen at least ten times. The chain uses TRBV5-4 and TRBJ2-3; D not certain. The CDR3 consists of 13 residues. Germline V gene data show CDR1 as SGHNT and CDR2 as YYREEE (reference sequence). Trimming took off 4 bases at V and 6 bases at J, with 12 bases between the two ends. This chain's CDR3 is CASSMTGLDTQYF. The CDR3 DNA reads as TGTGCCAGCAGCATGACTGGTTTGGATACGCAGTATTTT.

This clonotype was recorded a few times. This sequence joins TRBV18 and TRBJ1-1; no clear D. CDR1 and CDR2 from the germline V gene are KGHSH and LQKENI. The length of the CDR3 is 14 residues. Trimming removed 5 bases at V and 3 bases at J, with 13 bases between. DNA for the CDR3: TGTGCCAGCTCATACCTACAGAGGGACACTGAAGCTTTCTTT. It translates to CASSYLQRDTEAFF.

V is TRBV20-1 and J is TRBJ2-1, with 10 bases identical to TRBD2. The J segment lost 3 bases and the V segment lost 5 bases, leaving 7 bases of the junction unmatched. The germline V gene has CDR1 DFQATT and CDR2 SNEGSKA (reference sequence). The CDR3 runs 15 residues. This CDR3 is CSAPILAGSYNEQFF. The CDR3 region has the DNA TGCAGTGCTCCGATACTAGCGGGGAGCTACAATGAGCAGTTCTTC.

This clonotype was detected ten times or more. This chain uses TRBV5-5 with TRBJ2-1; perhaps TRBD2 as D (5 bases). This CDR3 is built from 12 residues. The V gene's germline CDR1 is SGHKS and CDR2 YYEKEE (reference sequence). Trimming left V 2 bases short and J 8 bases short, with 8 bases between. Here the CDR3 reads CASSFNGDEQFF. CDR3 sequence (DNA): TGTGCCAGCAGCTTCAACGGGGATGAGCAGTTCTTC.